The 11 T cell receptor beta chains given below trace back to one sample, sequenced in a study of blood T cell repertoires in COVID-19. Profiled with immunoSEQ multiplex PCR; TCRdb holds only in-frame clones, not every one. The table has almost 50,000 clones, 90% seen once. Sequenced: peripheral blood. The receptor source for this set is a human donor in a cohort sampled during active COVID-19.

V gene TRBV29-1 combines with J gene TRBJ2-7; tentatively, D is TRBD1 (6 bases). Germline lookup yields CDR1 SQVTM and CDR2 ANQGSEA. The CDR3 loop spans 14 amino acids. V lost 6 bases to trimming and J lost 2 bases, with 17 bases between them. The CDR3 reads CSVAPLGAAYEQYF. DNA for the CDR3: TGCAGCGTCGCCCCTCTGGGGGCCGCCTACGAGCAGTACTTC.

CDR3 sequence reads: CASSSTGTNYGYTF. Here the CDR3 DNA reads TGTGCCAGCAGCTCGACAGGGACTAACTATGGCTACACCTTC. V and J are TRBV5-6 and TRBJ1-2; 7 bases are shared with TRBD1. Germline CDR1 reads SGHDT; CDR2 reads YYEEEE. The CDR3 covers 14 residues. V lost 3 bases, J lost 0 bases, and 2 bases stayed unmatched.

The chain uses TRBV19 and TRBJ1-1; no clear D. The CDR3 is 12 residues long. Germline loops: CDR1 LNHDA, CDR2 SQIVND (reference sequence). V lost 9 bases and J lost 0, with 8 bases in between. CDR3: CASGIMNTEAFF. The CDR3 nucleotides read TGTGCCAGCGGGATCATGAACACTGAAGCTTTCTTT.

The CDR3 region is CASSLGLQSGVDTQYF. CDR3 coding DNA: TGTGCCAGCAGCTTAGGTCTTCAGTCGGGAGTAGATACGCAGTATTTT. The V and J genes are TRBV11-3 and TRBJ2-3, with D perhaps TRBD2 (6 bases). Germline CDR1 and CDR2: SGHNT and YENEEA. V gave up 1 base and J gave up 5 bases, with 16 bases separating them. The CDR3 is made up of 16 amino acids.

The rearrangement uses TRBV12-3 or TRBV12-4 and TRBJ1-1, with D uncertain. The V end was cut by 2 bases, the J end by 6 bases, with 10 bases between. The CDR3 is made up of 13 amino acids. The DNA for the CDR3 is TGTGCCAGCAGTTTATCAGGCGTTGCTGAAGCTTTCTTT. Translated, it gives CASSLSGVAEAFF.

The genes are TRBV5-1 and TRBJ2-1; 7 bases match TRBD2. Losses at the gene ends were 5 bases for V and 1 base for J; bases not matched to a gene: 9. This CDR3 spans 16 amino acids. The germline V gene has CDR1 SGHRS and CDR2 YFSETQ. The CDR3 here is CASRLLATFSYNEQFF. The CDR3 nucleotides are TGCGCCAGCAGGTTACTAGCGACTTTTTCCTACAATGAGCAGTTCTTC.

The chain uses TRBV5-6 and TRBJ2-3, with 14 positions matching TRBD2. The V segment lost 3 bases and the J segment 4 bases; nucleotides outside the gene matches: 13. CDR3 length equals 19 residues. Germline-derived CDR1 and CDR2 are SGHDT and YYEEEE. CDR3 sequence (DNA): TGTGCCAGCAGCTGGGACAGGGGACTAGCGGGAGCCGCCCCAGATACGCAGTATTTT. Translation gives CASSWDRGLAGAAPDTQYF.

This clone has a single count. This chain connects TRBV5-8 to TRBJ2-1; 10 bases line up with TRBD2. The V segment lost 3 bases and the J segment 0 bases; nucleotides outside the gene matches: 0. The CDR3 has 15 amino acids. The germline gives CDR1 SGHTS, CDR2 YDEGEE. CDR3 bases: TGTGCCAGCAGCTCTAGCGGGAGCTCCTACAATGAGCAGTTCTTC. This codes for CASSSSGSSYNEQFF.

The chain has TRBV7-8 and TRBJ1-5; 7 positions match TRBD1. The V gene end was trimmed by 3 bases and the J gene end by 7 bases; junction bases not matched to a gene: 12. Germline CDR1 reads SGHVS; CDR2 reads FQNEAQ. CDR3 length: 16 amino acids. The CDR3 bases are TGTGCCAGCAGCTTGTTGACAGGGCCCGCGCGGCAGCCCCAGCATTTT. Translating gives CASSLLTGPARQPQHF.

The gene calls are TRBV6-6 and TRBJ1-2; 8 bases are a match to TRBD1. Trimming removed 6 bases from V and 6 bases from J; junction bases left unmatched: 15. This CDR3 has 16 amino acids. Germline V gene sequence: CDR1 MNHNY, CDR2 SVGAGI (reference sequence). As DNA, the CDR3 is TGTGCCAGCAGCCTCGATGGGACAGGCTTTAGGGATGGCTACACCTTC. This gives the protein CASSLDGTGFRDGYTF.

J is TRBJ2-1 and V is TRBV7-2; the D gene is possibly TRBD2 (6 bases). The germline gives CDR1 SGHTA, CDR2 FQGNSA. Trimming left V 8 bases short and J 3 bases short, with 11 bases between. This CDR3 is 13 amino acids long. CDR3 sequence: CASGGLGYNEQFF. The CDR3 DNA reads as TGTGCCAGCGGAGGGTTGGGCTACAATGAGCAGTTCTTC.